Given below is one TCR beta chain in context. The germline V gene encodes CDR1 ENHRY and CDR2 SYGVKD. The V and J ends lost 9 bases and 5 bases, in that order; junction bases with no gene match: 2. This CDR3 contains 13 residues. Only in-frame clones appear in the TCRdb table, and some are missing; sequencing was by immunoSEQ multiplex PCR. The profile shows around 43,000 clones, over 70% of them singletons. The source of the sample is a study of blood T cell repertoires in COVID-19. The gene calls are TRBV10-3 and TRBJ2-3; 13 bases agree with TRBD2. This TCR was recovered from a woman aged 70-85 years with acute or convalescent COVID-19. The sequenced material came from peripheral blood. The CDR3 DNA reads as TGTGCCATTGGGACTAGCGGGGTAGATACGCAGTATTTT. Its translation: CAIGTSGVDTQYF.